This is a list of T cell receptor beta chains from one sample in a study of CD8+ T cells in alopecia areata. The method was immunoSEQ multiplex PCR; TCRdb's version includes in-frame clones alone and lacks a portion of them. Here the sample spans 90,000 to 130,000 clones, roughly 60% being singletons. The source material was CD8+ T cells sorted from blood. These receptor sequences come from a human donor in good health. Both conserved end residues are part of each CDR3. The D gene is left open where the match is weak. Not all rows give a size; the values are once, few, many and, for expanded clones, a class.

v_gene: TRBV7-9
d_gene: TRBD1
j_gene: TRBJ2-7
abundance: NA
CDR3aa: CASSTPGQLYEQYF
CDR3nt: TGTGCCAGCAGCACACCGGGACAGCTCTACGAGCAGTACTTC

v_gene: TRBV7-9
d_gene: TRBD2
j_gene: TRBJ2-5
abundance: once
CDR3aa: CASSSPGGQETQYF
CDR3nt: TGTGCCAGCAGCTCCCCGGGGGGACAAGAGACCCAGTACTTC

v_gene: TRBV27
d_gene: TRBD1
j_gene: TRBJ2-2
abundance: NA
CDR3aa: CASSLSVGQGFNTGELFF
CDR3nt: TGTGCCAGCAGTTTATCGGTGGGACAGGGATTCAACACCGGGGAGCTGTTTTTT

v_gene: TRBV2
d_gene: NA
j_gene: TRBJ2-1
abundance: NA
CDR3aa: CASRNSYGEVYNEQFF
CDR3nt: TGTGCCAGCAGGAATTCTTATGGGGAAGTGTACAATGAGCAGTTCTTC

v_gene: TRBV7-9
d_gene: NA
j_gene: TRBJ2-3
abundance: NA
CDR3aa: CASSSPSADTQYF
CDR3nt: TGTGCCAGCAGCTCCCCCTCAGCCGATACGCAGTATTTT

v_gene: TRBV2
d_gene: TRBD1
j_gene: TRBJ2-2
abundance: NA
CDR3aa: CASSFDRANTGELFF
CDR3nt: TGTGCCAGCAGTTTCGACAGGGCGAACACCGGGGAGCTGTTTTTT

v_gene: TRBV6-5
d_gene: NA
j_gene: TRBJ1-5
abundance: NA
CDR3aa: CASSPTGGSNQPQHF
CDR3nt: TGTGCCAGCAGTCCCACGGGAGGGAGCAATCAGCCCCAGCATTTT

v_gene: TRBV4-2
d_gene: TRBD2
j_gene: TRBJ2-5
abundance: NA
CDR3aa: CASSQDSGDETQYF
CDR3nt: TGTGCCAGCAGCCAAGACAGCGGGGATGAGACCCAGTACTTC

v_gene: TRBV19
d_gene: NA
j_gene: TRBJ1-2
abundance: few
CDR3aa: CASSGSFYGYTF
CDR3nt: TGTGCCAGTAGCGGCAGTTTCTATGGCTACACCTTC

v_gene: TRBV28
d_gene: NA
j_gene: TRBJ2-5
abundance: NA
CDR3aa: CASSLQTAQETQYF
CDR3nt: TGTGCCAGCAGTTTACAGACAGCCCAAGAGACCCAGTACTTC

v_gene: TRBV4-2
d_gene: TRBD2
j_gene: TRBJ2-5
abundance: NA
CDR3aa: CASSPTGTSGEETQYF
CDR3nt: TGTGCCAGCAGCCCAACAGGGACTAGCGGGGAAGAGACCCAGTACTTC

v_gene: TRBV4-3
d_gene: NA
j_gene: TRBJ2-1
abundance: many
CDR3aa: CASSQDSGSSYNEQFF
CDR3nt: TGCGCCAGCAGCCAAGATTCGGGGAGCTCCTACAATGAGCAGTTCTTC

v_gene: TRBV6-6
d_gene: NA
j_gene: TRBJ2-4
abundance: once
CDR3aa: CASSYAAKNIQYF
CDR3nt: TGTGCCAGCAGTTACGCGGCCAAAAACATTCAGTACTTC

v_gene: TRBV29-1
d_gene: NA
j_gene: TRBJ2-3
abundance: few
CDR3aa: CSVPAPGTDTQYF
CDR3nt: TGCAGCGTACCAGCCCCTGGCACAGATACGCAGTATTTT

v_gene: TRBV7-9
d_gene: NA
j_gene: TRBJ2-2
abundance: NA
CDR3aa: CASSYRNTGELFF
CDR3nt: TGTGCCAGCAGCTACCGGAACACCGGGGAGCTGTTTTTT

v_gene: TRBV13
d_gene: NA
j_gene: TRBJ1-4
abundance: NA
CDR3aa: CASSQATNEKLFF
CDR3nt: TGTGCCAGCAGCCAGGCCACGAATGAAAAACTGTTTTTT

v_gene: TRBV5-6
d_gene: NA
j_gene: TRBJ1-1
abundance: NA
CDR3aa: CASRSRGLSTEAFF
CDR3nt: TGTGCCAGCAGATCGCGAGGTTTGAGCACTGAAGCTTTCTTT